These 22 T cell receptor beta chains came from one sample sequenced in a study of cytomegalovirus exposure and HLA in healthy donors (dated by TCRdb to 2016 to 2017). Library prep was done by the immunoSEQ multiplex PCR assay. For the multiplex PCR, a mixture combining 60 forward primers for TCR Vbeta segments and 13 reverse primers for TCR Jbeta segments was used. The table comes from immuneACCESS by way of TCRdb, which keeps in-frame sequences with V and J called. Part of the clones is missing from these tables; in studies checked, under half for an unresolved V gene and the rest for unknown reasons. Within this sample are tens of thousands of clones, with almost 80% of them counted one time only. The ten largest clones take up around a fifth of the sample. The sequencing input was PBMCs. Receptors originate from a woman aged 40 to 50 in good health and CMV-seropositive.

This clone showed up just once. The chain is built from TRBV2 and TRBJ1-5; 7 bases are shared with TRBD1. The CDR3 runs 16 residues. With V trimmed by 4 bases and J by 3 bases, 9 bases remained unmatched. The germline V gene has CDR1 SNHLY and CDR2 FYNNEI. This CDR3 reads CASSGPGRGDNQPQHF. The CDR3, as DNA: TGTGCCAGCAGTGGGCCAGGCAGGGGGGACAATCAGCCCCAGCATTTT.

This clone came up a few times. This sequence joins TRBV7-2 and TRBJ1-1; weak D call: TRBD1 (6 bases). CDR1 is SGHTA and CDR2 is FQGNSA in the germline V gene. Trimming left V 5 bases short and J 10 bases short, with 14 bases between. This CDR3 contains 12 residues. CDR3 nucleotides: TGTGCCAGCAGCCTAACAGGGTATCTAGCTTTCTTT. It translates to CASSLTGYLAFF.

The chain is built from TRBV5-4 and TRBJ1-3, with TRBD1 identical over 9 bases. Germline V gives CDR1 SGHNT, CDR2 YYREEE (reference sequence). With 4 bases clipped from V and 16 bases from J, the junction kept 12 bases outside the gene matches. This CDR3 region has 13 residues. The DNA of the CDR3 is TGTGCCAGCAGCCTCGATCCCCCGGACAGGGGTTATTTT. Residues: CASSLDPPDRGYF.

The gene calls are TRBV2 and TRBJ1-1; a weak D match, TRBD1 (6 bases). The ends were cut back, 4 bases at V and 5 bases at J, with 17 bases in the middle. The CDR3 has 15 residues. CDR1 and CDR2 from the germline V gene are SNHLY and FYNNEI. The CDR3 is CASSGNRVSRTEAFF. CDR3 bases: TGTGCCAGCAGTGGAAACAGGGTGAGTCGGACTGAAGCTTTCTTT. The full variable domain, with the rest looked up from reference TRBV2 and TRBJ1-1, is EPEVTQTPSHQVTQMGQEVILRCVPISNHLYFYWYRQILGQKVEFLVSFYNNEISEKSEIFDDQFSVERPDGSNFTLKIRSTKLEDSAMYFCASSGNRVSRTEAFFGQGTRLTVV.

The chain joins TRBV6-4 to TRBJ2-6; 10 nucleotides align to TRBD2. This CDR3 has 18 amino acids. The trim removed 4 bases at V and 0 bases at J, leaving 6 bases unmatched. CDR1 MRHNA and CDR2 SNTAGT come from the germline V gene. CDR3 nucleotide sequence: TGTGCCAGCAGTGCCCAGGGACTAGCGCGCTCTGGGGCCAACGTCCTGACTTTC. This translates into CASSAQGLARSGANVLTF.

The chain links TRBV7-9 to TRBJ1-2; 7 nucleotides agree with TRBD1. V trimming: 6 bases; J trimming: 4 bases; junction bases outside the gene matches: 11. The CDR3 runs to 15 residues. Germline V gives CDR1 SEHNR, CDR2 FQNEAQ (reference sequence). CDR3 amino acids: CASRYVGQAFYGYTF. CDR3 coding DNA: TGTGCCAGCAGGTACGTCGGACAGGCTTTCTATGGCTACACCTTC.

J is TRBJ2-7 and V is TRBV2; 7 bases line up with TRBD1. The junction had 10 bases not matched to a gene; V was cut back by 1 base and J by 4 bases. Germline CDR1 and CDR2: SNHLY and FYNNEI. The length of the CDR3 is 16 residues. The CDR3 DNA follows: TGTGCCAGCAGTGAAGGAGGGGGCAGGGGCGCATACGAGCAGTACTTC. Translation: CASSEGGGRGAYEQYF.

The genes are TRBV29-1 and TRBJ2-5; the match to TRBD1 covers 7 bases. V shed 7 bases, J shed 4 bases, and the junction held 6 bases outside the gene matches. CDR3 length: 12 residues. Germline values: CDR1 SQVTM, CDR2 ANQGSEA. CDR3 protein: CSALSGGETQYF. Here the CDR3 DNA reads TGCAGCGCCCTGTCAGGGGGAGAGACCCAGTACTTC.

The genes are TRBV5-5 and TRBJ1-6; D is uncertain. With 1 base removed from V and 7 bases from J, the gap between germline ends came to 3 bases. CDR3 length: 12 residues. Germline CDR1 SGHKS, CDR2 YYEKEE (reference sequence). CDR3 nucleotides: TGTGCCAGCAGCTTGTTAAATTCACCCCTCCACTTT. Amino acid sequence: CASSLLNSPLHF.

This clone was seen a single time. The V call is TRBV19, the J call TRBJ2-3, with D possibly being TRBD1 (6 bases). V was clipped by 3 bases and J by 0 bases, with 13 bases between them. The CDR3 spans 16 residues. Germline V gene lookup returns CDR1 LNHDA and CDR2 SQIVND (reference sequence). The CDR3 region is CASSIVGQLSTDTQYF. As DNA, the CDR3 is TGTGCCAGTAGTATCGTAGGACAGTTGAGCACAGATACGCAGTATTTT.

This sequence joins TRBV29-1 and TRBJ1-2; D is uncertain. The CDR3 consists of 12 residues. Trimming left V 3 bases short and J 3 bases short, with 8 bases between. Germline values: CDR1 SQVTM, CDR2 ANQGSEA. The CDR3 bases are TGCAGCGTTGATCGGCAGGACTATGGCTACACCTTC. Its protein product is CSVDRQDYGYTF.

Details on this clone: At the DNA level, this CDR3 is encoded by other sequences in the same sample as well. This chain connects TRBV27 to TRBJ2-7; D perhaps matches TRBD1 (6 bases). CDR1 MNHEY and CDR2 SMNVEV come from the germline V gene (reference sequence). Between the trimmed V and J ends, which lost 2 bases and 1 base, there was a span of 6 bases. CDR3 length: 13 amino acids. The CDR3 coding sequence is TGTGCCAGCAGTTTACAGGGGTCCTACGAGCAGTACTTC. Its protein product is CASSLQGSYEQYF.

The chain is built from TRBV6-1 and TRBJ2-1, with 8 positions matching TRBD1. The germline V gene encodes CDR1 MNHNS and CDR2 SASEGT. V was pared by 6 bases and J by 3 bases, with 4 bases of the junction left unmatched. CDR3 length: 14 residues. The CDR3 reads CASRGTGRYNEQFF. The CDR3, as DNA: TGTGCCAGCAGAGGGACAGGCCGCTACAATGAGCAGTTCTTC.

The chain is built from TRBV28 and TRBJ1-5, with D possibly matching TRBD1 (6 bases). Per germline, CDR1 MDHEN and CDR2 SYDVKM. The CDR3 runs 17 residues. V lost 2 bases and J lost 1, with 15 bases in between. CDR3 residues: CASSLGGGGMSNQPQHF. CDR3 bases: TGTGCCAGCAGTTTAGGGGGCGGGGGTATGAGCAATCAGCCCCAGCATTTT.

The gene calls are TRBV6-5 and TRBJ1-5; tentatively, D is TRBD1 (6 bases). Per the germline V gene, CDR1 is MNHEY and CDR2 is SVGAGI. The CDR3 consists of 13 residues. V dropped 6 bases and J dropped 7 bases, with 13 bases sitting between them. The DNA of the CDR3 is TGTGCCAGCAGGATGGGGGGGCGGCAGCCCCAGCATTTT. Protein: CASRMGGRQPQHF.

This chain connects TRBV30 to TRBJ1-1; possible D gene TRBD1, 6 bases. The CDR3 totals 12 residues. Per the germline V gene, CDR1 is GTSNPN and CDR2 is SVGIG (reference sequence). The V end was cut by 3 bases, the J end by 5 bases, with 10 bases between. CDR3 in DNA: TGTGCCTGGAGGCAGGGGAGTACTGAAGCTTTCTTT. Encoded protein: CAWRQGSTEAFF.

The V call is TRBV19, the J call TRBJ2-3; no clear D. Trimming removed 3 bases at V and 3 bases at J, with 10 bases between. Germline CDR1 LNHDA, CDR2 SQIVND (reference sequence). The length of the CDR3 is 14 residues. The CDR3 nucleotides read TGTGCCAGTAGTATCAGAGGCAAAACAGATACGCAGTATTTT. It yields the protein CASSIRGKTDTQYF.

This clone was recorded once. V gene TRBV5-1 combines with J gene TRBJ1-4; D not resolved. V lost 2 bases to trimming and J lost 6 bases, with 14 bases between them. There are 15 residues in the CDR3. Germline V gene lookup returns CDR1 SGHRS and CDR2 YFSETQ. CDR3 sequence: CASSLLARSDEKLFF. CDR3 DNA sequence: TGCGCCAGCAGCTTATTGGCCAGGTCGGATGAAAAACTGTTTTTT.

There are a few counts of this clone. The chain carries TRBV28 and TRBJ1-5; TRBD1 is a possible D gene (5 bases). The V gene's germline CDR1 is MDHEN and CDR2 SYDVKM. Trimming shortened V by 2 bases and J by 6 bases, and 11 bases separated the two germline ends. This CDR3 is 14 amino acids long. CDR3 DNA: TGTGCCAGCAGTTTAATAACGGGGGGTCAGCCCCAGCATTTT. This gives the protein CASSLITGGQPQHF.

This clone was counted a few times. This rearrangement joins TRBV29-1 to TRBJ2-1, with 10 positions matching TRBD2. The germline V gene has CDR1 SQVTM and CDR2 ANQGSEA. This CDR3 is built from 20 residues. J was trimmed by 3 bases and V by 3 bases; bases with no gene match: 20. The CDR3 coding sequence is TGCAGCGTTGATCTCAGTGGGATGCTAGCGGGAGAAGGGGTCTACAATGAGCAGTTCTTC. It is translated as CSVDLSGMLAGEGVYNEQFF.

The rearrangement uses TRBV6-5 and TRBJ1-1; D perhaps matches TRBD1 (5 bases). Trimming pared 4 bases from V and 1 base from J, leaving 10 bases between. The CDR3 extends over 14 amino acids. The V gene's germline CDR1 is MNHEY and CDR2 SVGAGI. The CDR3 spells CASSWGGPNTEAFF. Written as DNA, the CDR3 is TGTGCCAGCAGTTGGGGGGGTCCGAACACTGAAGCTTTCTTT.

The chain couples TRBV4-1 to TRBJ1-6; a possible D gene is TRBD1 (6 bases). From germline, CDR1 is MGHRA and CDR2 YSYEKL. Trimming removed 0 bases at V and 7 bases at J, with 19 bases between. The length of the CDR3 is 18 residues. The CDR3 reads CASSQDWQGTSMNSPLHF. In DNA form, the CDR3 reads TGCGCCAGCAGCCAAGATTGGCAGGGGACGAGTATGAATTCACCCCTCCACTTT.